This T cell receptor (beta chain) was found in a study of T cell repertoires in cytomegalovirus infection. TCRdb independently ran MiXCR on the reads; one entry per CDR3 protein. The sample has under 800,000 distinct CDR3 sequences; more than 20% are singletons. The TCR was taken from a human donor in good health (CMV status not recorded). Some clones in this sample may be carry-over from other donors' samples. Specimen: CD8+ T cells from PBMCs.

The DNA for the CDR3 is TGTGCCGCCGGTTACACTGAAGCTTTCTTT. Translation: CAAGYTEAFF. This chain uses TRBV10-3 with TRBJ1-1, with D uncertain. The CDR3 length is 10 residues. V dropped 11 bases and J dropped 3 bases, with 7 bases sitting between them. The germline CDR1 and CDR2 sequences are ENHRY and SYGVKD.